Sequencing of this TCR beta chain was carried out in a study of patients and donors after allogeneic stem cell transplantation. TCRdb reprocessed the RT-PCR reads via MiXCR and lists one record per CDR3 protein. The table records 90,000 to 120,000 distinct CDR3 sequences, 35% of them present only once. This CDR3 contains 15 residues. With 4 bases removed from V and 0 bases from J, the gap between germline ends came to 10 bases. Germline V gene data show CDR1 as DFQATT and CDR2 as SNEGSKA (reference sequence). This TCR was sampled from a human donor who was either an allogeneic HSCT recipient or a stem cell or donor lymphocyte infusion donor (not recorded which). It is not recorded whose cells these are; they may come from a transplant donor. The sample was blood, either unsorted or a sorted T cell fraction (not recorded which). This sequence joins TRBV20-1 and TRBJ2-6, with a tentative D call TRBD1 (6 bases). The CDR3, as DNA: TGCAGTGCTATGGGGGCCCTCTCTGGGGCCAACGTCCTGACTTTC. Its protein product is CSAMGALSGANVLTF.